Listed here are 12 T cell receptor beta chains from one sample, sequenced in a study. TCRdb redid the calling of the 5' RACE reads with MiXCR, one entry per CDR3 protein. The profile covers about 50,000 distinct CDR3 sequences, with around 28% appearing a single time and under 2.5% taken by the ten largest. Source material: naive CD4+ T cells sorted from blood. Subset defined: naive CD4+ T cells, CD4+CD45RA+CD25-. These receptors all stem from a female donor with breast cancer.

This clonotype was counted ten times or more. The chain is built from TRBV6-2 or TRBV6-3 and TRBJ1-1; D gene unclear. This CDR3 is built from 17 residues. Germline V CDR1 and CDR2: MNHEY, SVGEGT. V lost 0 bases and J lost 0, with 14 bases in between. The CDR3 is CASSYSFSQPLNTEAFF. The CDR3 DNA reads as TGTGCCAGCAGTTACTCTTTTTCGCAGCCCCTGAACACTGAAGCTTTCTTT.

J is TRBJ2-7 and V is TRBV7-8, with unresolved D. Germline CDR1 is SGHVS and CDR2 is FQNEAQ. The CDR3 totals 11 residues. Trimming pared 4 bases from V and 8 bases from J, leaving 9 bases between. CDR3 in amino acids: CASSSALQQYF. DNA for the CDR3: TGTGCCAGCAGCTCCGCACTTCAGCAGTACTTC.

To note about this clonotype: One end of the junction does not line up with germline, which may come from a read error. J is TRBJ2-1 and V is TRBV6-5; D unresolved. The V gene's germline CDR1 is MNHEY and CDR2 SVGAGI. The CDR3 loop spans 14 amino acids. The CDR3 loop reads CASSYVSRQNERFF. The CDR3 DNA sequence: TGTGCCAGCAGTTACGTTTCTCGTCAAAATGAGCGGTTCTTC.

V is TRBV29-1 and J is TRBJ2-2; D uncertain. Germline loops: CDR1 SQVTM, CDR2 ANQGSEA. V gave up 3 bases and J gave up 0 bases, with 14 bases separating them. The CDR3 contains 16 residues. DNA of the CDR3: TGCAGCGTTGATGCTGGACCTACCACGAACACCGGGGAGCTGTTTTTT. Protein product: CSVDAGPTTNTGELFF.

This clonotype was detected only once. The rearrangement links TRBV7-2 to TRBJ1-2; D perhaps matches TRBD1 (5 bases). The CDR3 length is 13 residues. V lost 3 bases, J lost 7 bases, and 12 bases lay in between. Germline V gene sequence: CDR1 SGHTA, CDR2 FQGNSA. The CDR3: CASSLGEGVGYTF. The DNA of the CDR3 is TGTGCCAGCAGCTTGGGGGAGGGCGTTGGCTACACCTTC.

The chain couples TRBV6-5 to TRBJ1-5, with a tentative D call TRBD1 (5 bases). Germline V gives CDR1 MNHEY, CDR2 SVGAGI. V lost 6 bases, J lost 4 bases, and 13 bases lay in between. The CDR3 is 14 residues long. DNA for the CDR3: TGTGCCAGCAGCAAATGGGACGGAAATCAGCCCCAGCATTTT. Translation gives CASSKWDGNQPQHF.

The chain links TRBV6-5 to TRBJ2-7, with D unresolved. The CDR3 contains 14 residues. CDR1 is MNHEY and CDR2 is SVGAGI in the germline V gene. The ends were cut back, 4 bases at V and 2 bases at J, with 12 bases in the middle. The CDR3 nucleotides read TGTGCCAGCAGTTGGTTCCCGGGCGCCTACGAGCAGTACTTC. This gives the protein CASSWFPGAYEQYF.

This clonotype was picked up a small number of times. This CDR3 is CASGPGSSSGVRGQFF. The CDR3 DNA follows: TGTGCCAGCGGCCCGGGTAGTTCGTCGGGAGTCAGGGGGCAGTTCTTC. The chain carries TRBV7-2 and TRBJ2-1; possibly TRBD1 or TRBD2 for D (6 bases each). Between the trimmed V and J ends, which lost 8 bases and 12 bases, there was a span of 29 bases. The CDR3 is made up of 16 amino acids. Per germline, CDR1 SGHTA and CDR2 FQGNSA.

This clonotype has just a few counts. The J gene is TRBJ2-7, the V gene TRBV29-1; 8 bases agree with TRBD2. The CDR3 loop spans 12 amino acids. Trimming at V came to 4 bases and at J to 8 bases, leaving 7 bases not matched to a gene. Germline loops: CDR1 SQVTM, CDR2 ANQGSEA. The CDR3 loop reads CSVVDTSGKQYF. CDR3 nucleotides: TGCAGCGTTGTGGATACTAGCGGAAAGCAGTACTTC.

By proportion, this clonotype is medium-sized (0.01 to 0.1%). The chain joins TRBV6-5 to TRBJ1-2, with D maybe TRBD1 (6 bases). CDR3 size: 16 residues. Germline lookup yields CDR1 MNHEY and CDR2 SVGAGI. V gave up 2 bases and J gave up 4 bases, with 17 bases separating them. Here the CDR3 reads CASSYHTIGGAYGYTF. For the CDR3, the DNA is TGTGCCAGCAGTTACCATACAATTGGGGGCGCCTATGGCTACACCTTC.

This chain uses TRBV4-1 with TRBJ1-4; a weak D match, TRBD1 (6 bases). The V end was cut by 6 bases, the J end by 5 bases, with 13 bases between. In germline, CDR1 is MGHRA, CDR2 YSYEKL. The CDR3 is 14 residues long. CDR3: CASRLDSLNEKLFF. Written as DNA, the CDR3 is TGCGCCAGCAGGTTGGACAGCCTAAATGAAAAACTGTTTTTT.

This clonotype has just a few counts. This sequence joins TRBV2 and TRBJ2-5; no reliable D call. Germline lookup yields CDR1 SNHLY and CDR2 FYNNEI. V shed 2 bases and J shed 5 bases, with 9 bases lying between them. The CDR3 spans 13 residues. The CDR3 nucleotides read TGTGCCAGCAGTGAACTCGAAGGGGAGACCCAGTACTTC. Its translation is CASSELEGETQYF.